These 22 T cell receptor beta chains originate from one sample sequenced in a study of response to subunit inactivated influenza vaccine. MiXCR, run by TCRdb on the RT-PCR reads, gives a single entry per CDR3 protein. The sample holds over 750,000 distinct CDR3 sequences; around 20% are singletons and the top ten take 10% to 13%. Source: PBMCs from blood, taken 5 to 6 days after vaccination. These TCRs come from a man aged 50-60 years who received an inactivated influenza vaccine.

This chain joins TRBV4-1 and TRBJ2-5; TRBD2 agrees at 7 bases. Trimming at V came to 1 base and at J to 5 bases, leaving 16 bases not matched to a gene. Germline V gene sequence: CDR1 MGHRA, CDR2 YSYEKL. CDR3 size: 18 residues. The CDR3 DNA reads TGCGCCAGCAGCCAAGTCCACGGGACTACCAGTGTCTCGGAGACCCAGTACTTC. This encodes CASSQVHGTTSVSETQYF.

V is TRBV20-1 and J is TRBJ2-5, with D perhaps TRBD1 (5 bases). The CDR3 is 13 residues long. Trimming took off 2 bases at V and 5 bases at J, with 12 bases between the two ends. Germline values: CDR1 DFQATT, CDR2 SNEGSKA (reference sequence). CDR3 region: CSARPWGVETQYF. In DNA form, the CDR3 reads TGCAGTGCTAGACCGTGGGGCGTGGAGACCCAGTACTTC.

This clonotype showed up many times. This chain connects TRBV7-2 to TRBJ2-7; the match to TRBD1 covers 9 bases. The CDR3 covers 14 residues. Germline-derived CDR1 and CDR2 are SGHTA and FQGNSA. V trimming: 6 bases; J trimming: 3 bases; junction bases outside the gene matches: 6. The CDR3 region is CASSSRQGGYEQYF. As DNA, the CDR3 is TGTGCCAGCAGTTCCCGACAGGGGGGCTACGAGCAGTACTTC.

This clonotype has just a few counts. The chain combines TRBV7-8 with TRBJ2-7; unclear D gene. Deletions cut 2 bases from V and 0 bases from J, with 8 bases between. CDR1 is SGHVS and CDR2 is FQNEAQ in the germline V gene. The CDR3 is 14 amino acids. The DNA for the CDR3 is TGTGCCAGCAGCTTAATAGCCAGCTCCTACGAGCAGTACTTC. As protein: CASSLIASSYEQYF.

This chain joins TRBV16 and TRBJ1-2; D gene unclear. Trimming left V 2 bases short and J 0 bases short, with 10 bases between. CDR3 length equals 15 residues. Per germline, CDR1 KGHSY and CDR2 FQNENV. CDR3: CASSQVLETNYGYTF. In DNA, the CDR3 is TGTGCCAGCAGCCAAGTACTGGAGACTAACTATGGCTACACCTTC.

The V gene is TRBV6-2 or TRBV6-3, the J gene TRBJ2-2, with D perhaps given as TRBD1 or TRBD2 (5 bases each). CDR3 length: 14 amino acids. Germline CDR1 reads MNHEY; CDR2 reads SVGEGT. V gave up 8 bases and J gave up 2 bases, with 12 bases separating them. The CDR3 reads CASRDDLNTGELFF. For the CDR3, the DNA is TGTGCCAGCCGGGACGACCTAAACACCGGGGAGCTGTTTTTT.

The rearrangement joins TRBV4-3 to TRBJ2-2; 9 nucleotides agree with TRBD1. The CDR3 consists of 20 residues. The germline gives CDR1 LGHNA, CDR2 YSLEER. J gave up 6 bases and V 0 bases, and 17 bases lay outside the gene matches. CDR3 region: CASSQDADLIWDRDPGELFF. The CDR3 DNA reads TGCGCCAGCAGCCAAGATGCGGACCTTATATGGGACAGGGACCCCGGGGAGCTGTTTTTT.

This clonotype has a count of ten or more. The chain carries TRBV25-1 and TRBJ2-5; no definite D call. The CDR3 covers 13 residues. Germline V gives CDR1 MGHDK, CDR2 SYGVNS. Trimming removed 5 bases at V and 1 base at J, with 8 bases between. The CDR3 nucleotides are TGTGCCAGCAGTCGGTCCCCCCAAGAGACCCAGTACTTC. It encodes CASSRSPQETQYF.

This clonotype was detected only once. The J gene is TRBJ2-1, the V gene TRBV5-1, with a weak D call TRBD2 (5 bases). The CDR3 has 14 residues. The V and J ends lost 3 bases and 5 bases respectively, with 12 bases between them. Per the germline V gene, CDR1 is SGHRS and CDR2 is YFSETQ. The CDR3 loop is CASSSGMQNNEQFF. CDR3 DNA sequence: TGCGCCAGCAGCTCCGGGATGCAAAACAATGAGCAGTTCTTC.

The chain combines TRBV27 with TRBJ2-5; 9 bases are shared with TRBD2. Germline-derived CDR1 and CDR2 are MNHEY and SMNVEV (reference sequence). Losses at the gene ends were 7 bases for V and 5 bases for J; bases not matched to a gene: 14. The CDR3 is 16 amino acids. CDR3 coding DNA: TGTGCCAGCACCCCCATTGGCGGGAGGGGGCTGGAGACCCAGTACTTC. Residues: CASTPIGGRGLETQYF.

The chain has TRBV7-3 and TRBJ2-3, with a weak D call TRBD2 (6 bases). Trimming stripped 0 bases from V and 4 bases from J, with 8 bases between. Germline V lookup: CDR1 SGHTA, CDR2 FQGTGA. CDR3 length: 14 residues. Here the CDR3 reads CASSLTRGADTQYF. DNA for the CDR3: TGTGCCAGCAGCTTAACTCGCGGGGCAGATACGCAGTATTTT.

The V and J genes are TRBV7-6 and TRBJ2-2, with 12 positions matching TRBD2. The CDR3 has 18 amino acids. Germline CDR1 reads SGHVS; CDR2 reads FNYEAQ. Losses at the gene ends were 4 bases for V and 5 bases for J; bases not matched to a gene: 11. CDR3 residues: CASSSPFLTSGRTGELFF. For the CDR3, the DNA is TGTGCCAGCAGCTCGCCCTTCCTTACTAGCGGGAGGACCGGGGAGCTGTTTTTT.

This clonotype occurred a few times. The chain has TRBV28 and TRBJ2-1; weak D call: TRBD2 (6 bases). This CDR3 contains 14 residues. Germline CDR1 and CDR2: MDHEN and SYDVKM. V gave up 7 bases and J gave up 0 bases, with 10 bases separating them. The CDR3 DNA is TGTGCCAGCATCGGGGGAGACTCCTACAATGAGCAGTTCTTC. This encodes CASIGGDSYNEQFF.

The rearrangement joins TRBV4-3 to TRBJ2-1, with TRBD2 matching 13 bases. This CDR3 has 15 residues. Germline CDR1 and CDR2: LGHNA and YSLEER. V shed 0 bases and J 7 bases; nucleotides not matched to a gene: 0. DNA for the CDR3: TGCGCCAGCAGCCAAGAGACTAGCGGGAGGAATGAGCAGTTCTTC. Its protein product is CASSQETSGRNEQFF.

This clonotype was picked up a small number of times. This rearrangement joins TRBV7-9 to TRBJ2-5, with D unresolved. In germline, CDR1 is SEHNR, CDR2 FQNEAQ (reference sequence). V lost 1 base and J 0 bases, leaving 9 bases between the germline ends. The CDR3 extends over 15 amino acids. The CDR3 DNA follows: TGTGCCAGCAGCTTAGGGTTGCTTAACCAAGAGACCCAGTACTTC. It is translated as CASSLGLLNQETQYF.

Only a few counts were recorded for this clonotype. DNA for the CDR3: TGCAGTGCTGGCAGACTAGCGGGAGCCCCAGATACGCAGTATTTT. Translated, it gives CSAGRLAGAPDTQYF. V usage is TRBV20-1 and J usage is TRBJ2-3; 12 bases agree with TRBD2. CDR3 length: 15 residues. The germline V gene has CDR1 DFQATT and CDR2 SNEGSKA (reference sequence). The V gene end was trimmed by 5 bases and the J gene end by 4 bases; junction bases not matched to a gene: 7.

This clonotype showed up just a few times. The chain links TRBV19 to TRBJ2-4; the match to TRBD2 covers 11 bases. J gave up 5 bases and V 4 bases, and 7 bases lay outside the gene matches. The CDR3 is made up of 16 amino acids. Germline CDR1 is LNHDA and CDR2 is SQIVND (reference sequence). The CDR3 DNA reads TGTGCCAGTAGTAGGACTAGCGGGTCTGCTCAAAACATTCAGTACTTC. Translation: CASSRTSGSAQNIQYF.

The CDR3 here is CASSSGTINYEQYF. CDR3 in DNA: TGTGCCAGCAGCTCCGGGACTATAAACTACGAGCAGTACTTC. The chain couples TRBV12-3 or TRBV12-4 to TRBJ2-7, with 7 bases aligning to TRBD2. Unmatched junction bases numbered 8, after V lost 6 bases and J lost 3 bases. The CDR3 is made up of 14 amino acids.

In this sample, this clonotype turned up a few times. This chain uses TRBV29-1 with TRBJ2-3, with a weak D call TRBD1 (6 bases). Trimming shortened V by 6 bases and J by 0 bases, and 13 bases separated the two germline ends. Germline V CDR1 and CDR2: SQVTM, ANQGSEA. The CDR3 covers 14 residues. DNA for the CDR3: TGCAGCGTCATTGGACAGATGAGCACAGATACGCAGTATTTT. The encoded protein is CSVIGQMSTDTQYF.

This sequence joins TRBV9 and TRBJ2-2; D not resolved. The CDR3 spans 15 residues. The germline V gene encodes CDR1 SGDLS and CDR2 YYNGEE. The germline V and J ends were trimmed by 0 bases and 2 bases, with 8 bases remaining between them. The DNA for the CDR3 is TGTGCCAGCAGCGTAGTTTCGGATAACACCGGGGAGCTGTTTTTT. It yields the protein CASSVVSDNTGELFF.

This clonotype has just a few counts. The chain carries TRBV4-2 and TRBJ2-2; weak D call: TRBD2 (5 bases). The germline V and J ends were trimmed by 0 bases and 4 bases, with 6 bases remaining between them. CDR1 LGHNA and CDR2 YNFKEQ come from the germline V gene. This CDR3 has 14 residues. CDR3 residues: CASSQELGTGELFF. Here the CDR3 DNA reads TGTGCCAGCAGCCAAGAACTAGGCACCGGGGAGCTGTTTTTT.

This clonotype was counted ten times or more. The chain is built from TRBV27 and TRBJ2-7; 7 bases map to TRBD2. The J segment lost 6 bases and the V segment lost 3 bases, leaving 5 bases of the junction unmatched. The CDR3 is 13 residues long. The germline V gene encodes CDR1 MNHEY and CDR2 SMNVEV (reference sequence). The DNA for the CDR3 is TGTGCCAGCAGTTTGGTGGGGGGGACCGAGCAGTACTTC. The encoded protein is CASSLVGGTEQYF.